The rows below give T cell receptor beta chains drawn from one sample of a study of siplizumab effects on memory and regulatory T cells. Sequencing used immunoSEQ multiplex PCR; TCRdb keeps in-frame clones, though not all of them. The sample lists about 56,000 clones; 95% to 98% were seen once. Sequencing input: naive CD8+ T cells sorted from blood. The receptor source for this set is a human donor in good health. CDR3s include the opening cysteine and the closing phenylalanine or tryptophan. The D gene is left open where the match is weak. Part of the rows lack a size; the others show once, few, many or a class for expanded clones.

TRBD1 - TRBJ1-2 TRBV19 CASSAGGGYTF TGTGCCAGTAGCGCAGGGGGAGGCTACACCTTC
- - TRBJ2-1 TRBV14 CASSRYINEQFF TGTGCCAGCAGCCGATATATAAACGAGCAGTTCTTC
- - TRBJ2-7 TRBV9 CASSVARGSYEQYF TGTGCCAGCAGCGTAGCGCGTGGTTCCTACGAGCAGTACTTC
- - TRBJ2-5 TRBV21-1 CASSKAREGVRETQYF TGTGCCAGCAGCAAAGCAAGGGAAGGGGTGAGGGAGACCCAGTACTTC
- - TRBJ1-1 TRBV9 CASSVGGTTEAFF TGTGCCAGCAGCGTAGGGGGTACGACTGAAGCTTTCTTT
- - TRBJ2-2 TRBV15 CATSRARGGDGGELFF TGTGCCACCAGCAGAGCCAGGGGGGGGGATGGCGGGGAGCTGTTTTTT
TRBD2 - TRBJ2-5 TRBV5-4 CASSGRDQETQYF TGTGCCAGCAGCGGGAGGGATCAAGAGACCCAGTACTTC
- - TRBJ1-5 TRBV2 CASSERGSQHF TGTGCCAGCAGCGAACGGGGGTCCCAGCATTTT
TRBD2 - TRBJ2-5 TRBV7-9 CASSQAGVGQETQYF TGTGCCAGCAGCCAAGCGGGAGTGGGCCAAGAGACCCAGTACTTC
- - TRBJ2-1 TRBV13 CASSSSGKGAYNEQFF TGTGCCAGCAGCTCCTCCGGGAAAGGGGCCTACAATGAGCAGTTCTTC
TRBD1 once TRBJ2-1 TRBV9 CASSPGTGRSSYNEQFF TGTGCCAGCAGCCCCGGGACAGGCCGAAGCTCCTACAATGAGCAGTTCTTC
- - TRBJ1-2 TRBV28 CASTGSAYGYTF TGTGCCAGCACCGGCAGCGCCTATGGCTACACCTTC
TRBD1 - TRBJ2-3 TRBV9 CASSGQIWGQGADTQYF TGTGCCAGCAGCGGACAAATCTGGGGACAGGGTGCAGATACGCAGTATTTT
TRBD2 - TRBJ2-1 TRBV28 CASSLPGGGNEQFF TGTGCCAGCAGTTTACCGGGAGGGGGGAATGAGCAGTTCTTC
- - TRBJ1-3 TRBV15 CATSGAAGNTIYF TGTGCCACCAGCGGGGCCGCTGGAAACACCATATATTTT
TRBD2 - TRBJ2-7 TRBV15 CATSRDQGGGLREQYF TGTGCCACCAGCAGAGATCAGGGCGGGGGGCTTAGGGAGCAGTACTTC
- - TRBJ2-2 TRBV27 CASSQTGELFF TGTGCCAGCAGTCAAACCGGGGAGCTGTTTTTT
- - TRBJ1-5 TRBV30 CAWSVDGPQHF TGTGCCTGGAGTGTTGATGGGCCCCAGCATTTT
TRBD2 - TRBJ2-1 TRBV11-3 CASSLGKAGAVDEQFF TGTGCCAGCAGCTTAGGCAAAGCGGGAGCGGTCGATGAGCAGTTCTTC
TRBD1 - TRBJ2-7 TRBV27 CASSRQGWSEQYF TGTGCCAGCAGCAGACAGGGGTGGTCCGAGCAGTACTTC
TRBD1 - TRBJ1-2 TRBV28 CASSYFTGQGVYGYTF TGTGCCAGCAGTTATTTCACGGGGCAGGGGGTCTATGGCTACACCTTC
- - TRBJ2-7 TRBV7-2 CASSPDSNYEQYF TGTGCCAGCAGCCCGGACAGTAACTACGAGCAGTACTTC
TRBD2 - TRBJ2-5 TRBV7-6 CASSLGTSGQETQYF TGTGCCAGCAGCTTAGGGACTAGCGGCCAAGAGACCCAGTACTTC
- once TRBJ1-1 TRBV28 CASSTETGKDTEAFF TGTGCCAGCAGTACCGAAACAGGGAAAGACACTGAAGCTTTCTTT
- - TRBJ2-1 TRBV27 CASSLVGSASNEQFF TGTGCCAGCAGTTTGGTCGGGAGCGCGTCCAATGAGCAGTTCTTC
- - TRBJ2-3 TRBV27 CASSLSRTTDTQYF TGTGCCAGCAGTTTATCGAGGACCACAGATACGCAGTATTTT
TRBD1 - TRBJ1-2 TRBV6-1 CASSEGHRGYGYTF TGTGCCAGCAGTGAAGGTCACAGGGGGTATGGCTACACCTTC
- - TRBJ2-7 TRBV10-3 CAISSSGTSYEQYF TGTGCCATCAGTTCCTCCGGGACCTCCTACGAGCAGTACTTC
- - TRBJ2-7 TRBV11-2 CASSLGAYEQYF TGTGCCAGCAGCTTAGGGGCCTACGAGCAGTACTTC
- - TRBJ2-5 TRBV30 CAWCLLRGGETQYF TGTGCCTGGTGTCTGTTGAGAGGGGGAGAGACCCAGTACTTC
- - TRBJ2-7 TRBV6-5 CASSIEHPTYEQYF TGTGCCAGCAGCATCGAGCATCCGACCTACGAGCAGTACTTC
- - TRBJ1-1 TRBV5-4 CASRPDPEHTEAFF TGTGCCAGCAGACCGGACCCGGAGCACACTGAAGCTTTCTTT
- - TRBJ2-3 TRBV2 CASSDRLVGNTDTQYF TGTGCCAGCAGTGATAGACTAGTAGGGAACACAGATACGCAGTATTTT
- - TRBJ1-1 TRBV27 CASSPPTGNTEAFF TGTGCCAGCAGCCCTCCCACAGGGAACACTGAAGCTTTCTTT
TRBD2 - TRBJ2-7 TRBV19 CASSWTSGPYEQYF TGTGCCAGTAGTTGGACTAGCGGGCCCTACGAGCAGTACTTC
TRBD1 - TRBJ2-1 TRBV19 CASSSGTGYNEQFF TGTGCCAGTAGCTCCGGGACAGGGTACAATGAGCAGTTCTTC
- - TRBJ1-1 TRBV5-1 CASAGTENTEAFF TGCGCCAGCGCCGGGACCGAGAACACTGAAGCTTTCTTT
TRBD2 - TRBJ2-7 TRBV5-1 CASSQALAGGLSSYEQYF TGCGCCAGCAGCCAGGCACTAGCGGGAGGACTAAGCTCCTACGAGCAGTACTTC
- - TRBJ2-7 TRBV9 CASSVGGLGNEQYF TGTGCCAGCAGCGTAGGAGGGCTTGGGAACGAGCAGTACTTC
TRBD1 - TRBJ2-7 TRBV9 CASSVEGQGGDEQYF TGTGCCAGCAGCGTAGAGGGACAGGGAGGCGACGAGCAGTACTTC
TRBD2 - TRBJ2-1 TRBV9 CASTSGRANGDNEQFF TGTGCCAGCACTAGCGGGAGGGCCAACGGAGATAATGAGCAGTTCTTC
TRBD1 - TRBJ2-1 TRBV19 CASSISRDRAAYNEQFF TGTGCCAGTAGTATATCTAGGGACAGGGCGGCCTACAATGAGCAGTTCTTC
TRBD1 - TRBJ2-7 TRBV18 CASSLYGTGNPYEQYF TGTGCCAGCTCACTTTACGGGACAGGGAATCCCTACGAGCAGTACTTC
TRBD2 - TRBJ2-1 TRBV7-9 CASSSSGTGSYNEQFF TGTGCCAGCAGCTCTAGCGGGACCGGCTCCTACAATGAGCAGTTCTTC
TRBD2 - TRBJ2-3 TRBV15 CATSRVSTSGTSTDTQYF TGTGCCACCAGCAGAGTGTCTACTAGCGGAACTAGCACAGATACGCAGTATTTT
- - TRBJ2-7 TRBV21-1 CASSIMGLAGKREVPPYEQYF TGTGCCAGCAGCATCATGGGACTAGCGGGAAAGAGAGAGGTTCCCCCCTACGAGCAGTACTTC
TRBD1 - TRBJ2-2 TRBV6-1 CASSLRDRGPGELFF TGTGCCAGCAGTCTCCGGGACAGGGGGCCCGGGGAGCTGTTTTTT
TRBD2 once TRBJ2-1 TRBV30 CAWGLAGYNEQFF TGTGCCTGGGGACTAGCGGGCTACAATGAGCAGTTCTTC
TRBD2 - TRBJ2-7 TRBV4-1 CASSLSGNYEQYF TGCGCCAGCAGCCTTAGCGGGAACTACGAGCAGTACTTC
- - TRBJ1-3 TRBV19 CASWGAVSGNTIYF TGTGCCAGTTGGGGGGCTGTCTCTGGAAACACCATATATTTT